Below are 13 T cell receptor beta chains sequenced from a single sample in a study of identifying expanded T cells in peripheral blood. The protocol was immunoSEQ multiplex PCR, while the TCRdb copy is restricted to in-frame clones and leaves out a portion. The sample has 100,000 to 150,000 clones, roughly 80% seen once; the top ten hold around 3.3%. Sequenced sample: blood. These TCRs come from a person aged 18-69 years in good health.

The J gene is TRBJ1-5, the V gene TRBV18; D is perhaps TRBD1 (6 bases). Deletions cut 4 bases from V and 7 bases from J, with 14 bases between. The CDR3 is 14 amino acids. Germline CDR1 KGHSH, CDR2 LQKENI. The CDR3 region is CASSRGGRGQPQHF. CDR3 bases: TGTGCCAGCTCACGGGGGGGGCGCGGACAGCCCCAGCATTTT.

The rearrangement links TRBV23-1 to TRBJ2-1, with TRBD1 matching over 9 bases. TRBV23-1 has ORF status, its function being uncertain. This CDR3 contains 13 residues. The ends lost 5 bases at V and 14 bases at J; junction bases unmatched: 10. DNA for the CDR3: TGCGCCAGCAGTTCAGACCGGGACAGGGCGGAGTTCTTC. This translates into CASSSDRDRAEFF.

The CDR3 region has the DNA TGTGCCAGCAGCGACCAGGGGGCTGGGGAGACCCAGTACTTC. This translates into CASSDQGAGETQYF. The V gene is TRBV9, the J gene TRBJ2-5; 8 bases align to TRBD1. Unmatched junction bases numbered 6, after V lost 3 bases and J lost 5 bases. The CDR3 has 14 residues. Germline loops: CDR1 SGDLS, CDR2 YYNGEE.

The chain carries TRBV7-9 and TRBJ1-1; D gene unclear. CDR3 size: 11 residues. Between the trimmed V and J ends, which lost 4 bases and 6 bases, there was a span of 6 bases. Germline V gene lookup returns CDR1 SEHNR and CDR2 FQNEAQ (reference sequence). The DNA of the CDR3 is TGTGCCAGCAGCTCCCCTTCTGAAGCTTTCTTT. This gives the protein CASSSPSEAFF.

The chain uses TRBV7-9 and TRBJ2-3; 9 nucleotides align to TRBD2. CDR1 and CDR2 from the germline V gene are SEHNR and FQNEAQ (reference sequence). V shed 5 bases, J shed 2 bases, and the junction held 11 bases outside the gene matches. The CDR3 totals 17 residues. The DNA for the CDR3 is TGTGCCAGCAGCGCACAAATGACTAGCGGCCACACAGATACGCAGTATTTT. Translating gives CASSAQMTSGHTDTQYF.

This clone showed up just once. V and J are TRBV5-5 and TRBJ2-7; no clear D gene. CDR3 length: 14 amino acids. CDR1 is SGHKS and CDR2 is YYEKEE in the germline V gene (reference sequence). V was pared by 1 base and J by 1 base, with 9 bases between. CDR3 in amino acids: CASSLHHTSYEQYF. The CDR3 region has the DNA TGTGCCAGCAGCTTGCACCACACTTCCTACGAGCAGTACTTC.

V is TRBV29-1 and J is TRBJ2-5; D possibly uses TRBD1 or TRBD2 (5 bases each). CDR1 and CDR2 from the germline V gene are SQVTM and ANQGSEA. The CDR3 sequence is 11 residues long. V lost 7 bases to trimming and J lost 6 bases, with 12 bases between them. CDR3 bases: TGCAGCGGGAGGTGGGGACAGACCCAGTACTTC. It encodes CSGRWGQTQYF.

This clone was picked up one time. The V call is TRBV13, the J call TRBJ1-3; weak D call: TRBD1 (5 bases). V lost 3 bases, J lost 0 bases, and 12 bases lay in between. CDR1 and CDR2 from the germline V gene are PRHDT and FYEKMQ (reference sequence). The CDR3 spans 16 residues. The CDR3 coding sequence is TGTGCCAGCAGCTTCCCGACAGATACCTCTGGAAACACCATATATTTT. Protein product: CASSFPTDTSGNTIYF.

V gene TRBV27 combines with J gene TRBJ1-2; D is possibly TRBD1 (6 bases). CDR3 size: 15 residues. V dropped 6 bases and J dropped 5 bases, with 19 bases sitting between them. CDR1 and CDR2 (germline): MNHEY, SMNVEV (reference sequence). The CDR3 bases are TGTGCCAGCAGAGGCTCGGGAGGGAGGGGGTATGGCTACACCTTC. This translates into CASRGSGGRGYGYTF.

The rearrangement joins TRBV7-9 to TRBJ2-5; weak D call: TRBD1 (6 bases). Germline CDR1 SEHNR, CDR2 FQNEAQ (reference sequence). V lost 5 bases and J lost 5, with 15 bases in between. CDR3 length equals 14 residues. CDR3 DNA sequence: TGTGCCAGCAGCCAGGGGCCCGGGGAGGAGACCCAGTACTTC. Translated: CASSQGPGEETQYF.

CDR3 DNA sequence: TGTGCCAGTAGTCTTTTCAGGGGCACTGAAGCTTTCTTT. Translating it yields CASSLFRGTEAFF. The genes are TRBV19 and TRBJ1-1; perhaps TRBD1 as D (6 bases). This CDR3 contains 13 residues. V was clipped by 5 bases and J by 4 bases, with 11 bases between them. Germline V gene data show CDR1 as LNHDA and CDR2 as SQIVND (reference sequence).

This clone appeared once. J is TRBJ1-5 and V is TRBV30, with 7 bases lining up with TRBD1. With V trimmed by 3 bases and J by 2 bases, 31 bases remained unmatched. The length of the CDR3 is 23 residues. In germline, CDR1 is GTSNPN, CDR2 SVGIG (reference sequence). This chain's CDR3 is CAWSYRGGRFFFNLSGGNQPQHF. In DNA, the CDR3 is TGTGCCTGGAGCTACAGGGGTGGACGGTTTTTTTTCAACCTCTCGGGAGGCAATCAGCCCCAGCATTTT.

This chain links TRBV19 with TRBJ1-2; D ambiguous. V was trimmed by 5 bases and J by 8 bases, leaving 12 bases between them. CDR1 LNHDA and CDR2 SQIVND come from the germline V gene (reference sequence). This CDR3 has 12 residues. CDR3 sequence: CASSVRNGGYTF. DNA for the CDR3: TGTGCCAGTAGTGTGAGAAACGGGGGCTACACCTTC.